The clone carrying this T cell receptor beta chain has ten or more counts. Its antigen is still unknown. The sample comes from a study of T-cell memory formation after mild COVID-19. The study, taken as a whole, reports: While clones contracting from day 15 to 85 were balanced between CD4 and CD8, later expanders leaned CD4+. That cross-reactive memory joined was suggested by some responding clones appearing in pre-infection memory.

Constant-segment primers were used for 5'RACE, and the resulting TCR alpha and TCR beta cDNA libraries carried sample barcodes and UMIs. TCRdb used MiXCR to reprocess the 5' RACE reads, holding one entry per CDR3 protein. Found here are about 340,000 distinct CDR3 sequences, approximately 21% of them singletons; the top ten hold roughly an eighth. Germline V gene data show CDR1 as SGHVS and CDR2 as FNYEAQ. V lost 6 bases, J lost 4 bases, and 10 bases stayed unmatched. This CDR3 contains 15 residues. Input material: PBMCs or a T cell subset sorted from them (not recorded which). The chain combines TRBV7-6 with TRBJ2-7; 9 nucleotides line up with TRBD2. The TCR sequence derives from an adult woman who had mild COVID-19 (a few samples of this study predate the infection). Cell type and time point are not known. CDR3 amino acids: CASRPYSGSMYEQYF. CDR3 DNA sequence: TGTGCCAGCAGACCTTATAGCGGGAGTATGTACGAGCAGTACTTC.